This TCR beta chain was sequenced for a study of neurological immune-mediated disorders. This clonotype was counted at least ten times. Each CDR3 protein gets one entry after TCRdb re-called the 5' RACE reads with MiXCR. The data show 75,000 to 80,000 distinct CDR3 sequences, with approximately 5% seen just once and around 2.3% held by the top ten. CDR1 MNHEY and CDR2 SMNVEV come from the germline V gene (reference sequence). With 6 bases clipped from V and 5 bases from J, the junction kept 8 bases outside the gene matches. The CDR3 consists of 14 residues. The material sequenced was PBMCs. The TCR originated in a woman younger than 45 with multiple sclerosis. V is TRBV27 and J is TRBJ2-5; 8 nucleotides align to TRBD2. For the CDR3, the DNA is TGTGCCAGCAGAGTCAGCGGGAGTCTGGAGACCCAGTACTTC. Its protein product is CASRVSGSLETQYF.